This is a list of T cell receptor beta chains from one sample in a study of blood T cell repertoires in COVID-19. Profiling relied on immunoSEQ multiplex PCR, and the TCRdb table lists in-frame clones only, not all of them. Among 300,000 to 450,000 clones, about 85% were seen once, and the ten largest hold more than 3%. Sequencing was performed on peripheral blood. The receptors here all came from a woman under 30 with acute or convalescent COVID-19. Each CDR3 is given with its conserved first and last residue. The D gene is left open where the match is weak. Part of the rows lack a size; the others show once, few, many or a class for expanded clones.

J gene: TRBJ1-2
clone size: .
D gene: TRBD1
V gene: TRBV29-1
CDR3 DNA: TGCAGCGTTGATCCCCCGGGACAGGGTAGCTATGGCTACACCTTC
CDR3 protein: CSVDPPGQGSYGYTF

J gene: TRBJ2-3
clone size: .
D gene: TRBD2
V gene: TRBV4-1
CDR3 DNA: TGCGCCAGCAGCCACGATCTGTCCGGGGGGTTCACAGATACGCAGTATTTT
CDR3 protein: CASSHDLSGGFTDTQYF

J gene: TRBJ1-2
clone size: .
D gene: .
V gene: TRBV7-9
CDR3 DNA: TGTGCCAGCAGCGTCCGCCACAGAGACACTAACTATGGCTACACCTTC
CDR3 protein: CASSVRHRDTNYGYTF

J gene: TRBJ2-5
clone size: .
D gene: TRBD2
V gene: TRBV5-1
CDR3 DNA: TGCGCCAGCAGCGGACTAGCGGGGATGGAGGAGACCCAGTACTTC
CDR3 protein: CASSGLAGMEETQYF

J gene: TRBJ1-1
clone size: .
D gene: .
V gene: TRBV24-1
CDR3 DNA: TGTGCCACCAGTACAGGGAACACTGAAGCTTTCTTT
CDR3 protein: CATSTGNTEAFF

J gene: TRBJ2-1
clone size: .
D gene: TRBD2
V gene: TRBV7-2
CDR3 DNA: TGTGCCAGCAGCTTAGAAGGGACTAGCAACAATGAGCAGTTCTTC
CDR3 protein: CASSLEGTSNNEQFF

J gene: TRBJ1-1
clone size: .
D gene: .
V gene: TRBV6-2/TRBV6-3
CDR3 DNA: TGTGCCAGCAGTTATATCGGCAGGGGAGCTTTCTTT
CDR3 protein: CASSYIGRGAFF

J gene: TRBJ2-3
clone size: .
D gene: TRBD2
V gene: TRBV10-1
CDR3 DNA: TGCGCCAGCTCTTCATTCACGACTAGCGGGAGAACAGATACGCAGTATTTT
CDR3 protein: CASSSFTTSGRTDTQYF

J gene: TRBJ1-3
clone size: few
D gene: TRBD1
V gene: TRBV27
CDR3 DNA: TGTGCCAGCAGTTTCTCGGGACAGGGATACACCATATATTTT
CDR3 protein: CASSFSGQGYTIYF

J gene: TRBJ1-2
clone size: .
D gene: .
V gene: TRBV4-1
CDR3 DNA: TGCGCCAGCAGCCAAGTGTCGGGCTCGGGAACCTTC
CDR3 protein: CASSQVSGSGTF

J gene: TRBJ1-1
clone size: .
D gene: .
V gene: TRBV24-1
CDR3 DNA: TGTGCCACCAGTGATTGGACACAAACTGAAGCTTTCTTT
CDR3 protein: CATSDWTQTEAFF

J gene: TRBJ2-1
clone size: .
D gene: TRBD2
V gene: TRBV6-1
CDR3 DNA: TGTGCCAGCGGACTAGCGGGCGAATACTACAATGAGCAGTTCTTC
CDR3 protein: CASGLAGEYYNEQFF

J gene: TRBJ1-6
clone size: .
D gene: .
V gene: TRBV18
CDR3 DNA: TGTGCCAGCTCACCAACAGGCAATTCCTATAATTCACCCCTCCACTTT
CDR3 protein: CASSPTGNSYNSPLHF

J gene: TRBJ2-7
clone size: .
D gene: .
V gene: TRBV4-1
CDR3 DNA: TGCGCCAGCAGCCAAGATTGGGGTAGGGGTTTCTCCTACGAGCAGTACTTC
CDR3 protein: CASSQDWGRGFSYEQYF

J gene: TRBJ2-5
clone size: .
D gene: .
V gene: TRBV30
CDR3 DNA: TGTGCCTCTTCGACTGAGCAAGAGACCCAGTACTTC
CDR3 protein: CASSTEQETQYF

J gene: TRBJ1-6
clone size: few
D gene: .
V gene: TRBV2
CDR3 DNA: TGTGCCAGCAGTGAAATTTGGTCCGGTTCACCCCTCCACTTT
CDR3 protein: CASSEIWSGSPLHF

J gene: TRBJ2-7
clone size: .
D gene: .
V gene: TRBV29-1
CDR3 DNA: TGCAGCATCTTAGACAGGTTGGAAAACGAGCAGTACTTC
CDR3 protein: CSILDRLENEQYF

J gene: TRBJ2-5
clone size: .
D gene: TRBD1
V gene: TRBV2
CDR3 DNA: TGTGCCCTTCAAGAGGACAGGGGGGTCGGAAAGACCCAGTACTTC
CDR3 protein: CALQEDRGVGKTQYF

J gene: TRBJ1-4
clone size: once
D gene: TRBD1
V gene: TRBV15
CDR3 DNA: TGTGCCGCCAAGACAGGGGGAACGACTAATGAAAAACTGTTTTTT
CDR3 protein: CAAKTGGTTNEKLFF

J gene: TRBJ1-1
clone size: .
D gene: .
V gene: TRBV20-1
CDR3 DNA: TGCAGTGCTAAGGGGGGGGCTGAAGCTTTCTTT
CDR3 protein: CSAKGGAEAFF

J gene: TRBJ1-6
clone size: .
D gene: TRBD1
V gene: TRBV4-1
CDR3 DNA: TGCGCCAGCAGCTCATTTCTAACAGGGGAGAGTTCACCCCTCCACTTT
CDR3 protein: CASSSFLTGESSPLHF

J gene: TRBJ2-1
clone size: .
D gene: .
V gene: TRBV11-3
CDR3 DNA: TGTGCCAGCAGCCCCCGCGGGATTACAAACAATGAGCAGTTCTTC
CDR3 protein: CASSPRGITNNEQFF

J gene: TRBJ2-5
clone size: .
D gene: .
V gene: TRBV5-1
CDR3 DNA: TGCGCCAGCAGCTCGGACCAGGGGGAGACCCAGTACTTC
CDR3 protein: CASSSDQGETQYF

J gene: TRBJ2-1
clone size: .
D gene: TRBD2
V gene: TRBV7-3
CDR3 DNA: TGTGCCAGCAGGATAAGCGGGACTCGTCAGTTCTTC
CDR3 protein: CASRISGTRQFF

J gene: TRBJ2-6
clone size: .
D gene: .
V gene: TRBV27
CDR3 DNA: TGTGCCAGCAGTTTCTGGCAGGGCTCTGGGGCCAACGTCCTGACTTTC
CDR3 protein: CASSFWQGSGANVLTF

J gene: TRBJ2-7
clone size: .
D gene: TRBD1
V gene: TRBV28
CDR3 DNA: TGTGCCAGCAGTCCGACGGGGACAGGGAGCTACGAGCAGTACTTC
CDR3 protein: CASSPTGTGSYEQYF

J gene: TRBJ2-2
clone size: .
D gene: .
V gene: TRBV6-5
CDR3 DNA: TGTGCCAGCAGTCGACTGCTCGCGAACACCGGGGAGCTGTTTTTT
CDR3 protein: CASSRLLANTGELFF

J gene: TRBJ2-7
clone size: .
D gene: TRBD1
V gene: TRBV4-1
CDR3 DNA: TGCGCCAGCAGCCAAGGGGGACAGGGGGGCTACGAGCAGTACTTC
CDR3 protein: CASSQGGQGGYEQYF

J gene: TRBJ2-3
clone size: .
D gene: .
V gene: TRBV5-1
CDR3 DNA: TGCGCCAGCAGCCCAGGGGTGTTGAGCACAGATACGCAGTATTTT
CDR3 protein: CASSPGVLSTDTQYF

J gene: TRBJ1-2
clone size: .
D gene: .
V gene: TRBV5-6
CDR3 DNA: TGTGCCAGCAGTGATGCCTGGGAGGGCTACACCTTC
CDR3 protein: CASSDAWEGYTF

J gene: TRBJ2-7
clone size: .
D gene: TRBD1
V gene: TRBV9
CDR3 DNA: TGTGCCAGCAGCCCCCGGACAGGATTACCCTACGAGCAGTACTTC
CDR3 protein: CASSPRTGLPYEQYF

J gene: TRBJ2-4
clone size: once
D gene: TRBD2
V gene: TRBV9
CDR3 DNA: TGTGCCAGCAGCGTAGTTCCGGGACTAGCGGGAGGGTCGGGAAACATTCAGTACTTC
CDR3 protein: CASSVVPGLAGGSGNIQYF

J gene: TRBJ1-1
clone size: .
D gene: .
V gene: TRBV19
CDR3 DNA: TGTGCCAGTAGTATTTACGGTGAAGCTTTCTTT
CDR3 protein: CASSIYGEAFF

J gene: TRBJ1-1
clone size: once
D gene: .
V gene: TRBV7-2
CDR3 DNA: TGTGCCAGCAGCTTTACCCCGGGAACCACTGAAGCTTTCTTT
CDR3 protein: CASSFTPGTTEAFF

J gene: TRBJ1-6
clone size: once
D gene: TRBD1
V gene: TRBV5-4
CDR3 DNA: TGTGCCAGCAGCTTCGGACAGGGGAATAATTCACCCCTCCACTTT
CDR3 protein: CASSFGQGNNSPLHF